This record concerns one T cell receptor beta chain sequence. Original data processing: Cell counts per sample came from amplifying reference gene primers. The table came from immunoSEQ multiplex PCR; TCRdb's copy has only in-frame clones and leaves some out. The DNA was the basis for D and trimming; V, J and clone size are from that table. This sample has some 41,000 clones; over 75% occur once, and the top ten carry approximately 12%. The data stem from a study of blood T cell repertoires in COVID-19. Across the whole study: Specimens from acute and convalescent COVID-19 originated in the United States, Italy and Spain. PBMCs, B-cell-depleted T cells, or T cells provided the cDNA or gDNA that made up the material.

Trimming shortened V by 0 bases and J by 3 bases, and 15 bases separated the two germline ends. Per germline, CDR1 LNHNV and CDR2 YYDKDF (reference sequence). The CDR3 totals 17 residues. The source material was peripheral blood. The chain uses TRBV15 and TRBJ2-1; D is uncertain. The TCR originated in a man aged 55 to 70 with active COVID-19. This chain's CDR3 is CATSRELQAPLYNEQFF. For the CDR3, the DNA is TGTGCCACCAGCAGAGAACTCCAAGCGCCCCTCTACAATGAGCAGTTCTTC. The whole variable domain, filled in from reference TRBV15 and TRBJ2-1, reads DAMVIQNPRYQVTQFGKPVTLSCSQTLNHNVMYWYQQKSSQAPKLLFHYYDKDFNNEADTPDNFQSRRPNTSFCFLDIRSPGLGDTAMYLCATSRELQAPLYNEQFFGPGTRLTVL.